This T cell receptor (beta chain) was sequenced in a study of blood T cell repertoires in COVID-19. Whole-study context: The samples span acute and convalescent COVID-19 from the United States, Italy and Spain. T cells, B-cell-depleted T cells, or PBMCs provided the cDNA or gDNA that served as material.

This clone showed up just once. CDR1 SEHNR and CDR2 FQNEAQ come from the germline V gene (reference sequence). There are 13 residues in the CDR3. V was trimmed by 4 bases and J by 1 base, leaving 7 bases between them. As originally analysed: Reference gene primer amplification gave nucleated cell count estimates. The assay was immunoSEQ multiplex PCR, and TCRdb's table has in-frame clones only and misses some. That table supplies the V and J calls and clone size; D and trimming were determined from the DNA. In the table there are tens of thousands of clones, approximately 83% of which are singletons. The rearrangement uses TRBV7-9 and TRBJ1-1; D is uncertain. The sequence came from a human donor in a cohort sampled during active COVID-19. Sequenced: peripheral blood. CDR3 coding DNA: TGTGCCAGCAGCTACGCAGGGAACACTGAAGCTTTCTTT. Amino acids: CASSYAGNTEAFF.